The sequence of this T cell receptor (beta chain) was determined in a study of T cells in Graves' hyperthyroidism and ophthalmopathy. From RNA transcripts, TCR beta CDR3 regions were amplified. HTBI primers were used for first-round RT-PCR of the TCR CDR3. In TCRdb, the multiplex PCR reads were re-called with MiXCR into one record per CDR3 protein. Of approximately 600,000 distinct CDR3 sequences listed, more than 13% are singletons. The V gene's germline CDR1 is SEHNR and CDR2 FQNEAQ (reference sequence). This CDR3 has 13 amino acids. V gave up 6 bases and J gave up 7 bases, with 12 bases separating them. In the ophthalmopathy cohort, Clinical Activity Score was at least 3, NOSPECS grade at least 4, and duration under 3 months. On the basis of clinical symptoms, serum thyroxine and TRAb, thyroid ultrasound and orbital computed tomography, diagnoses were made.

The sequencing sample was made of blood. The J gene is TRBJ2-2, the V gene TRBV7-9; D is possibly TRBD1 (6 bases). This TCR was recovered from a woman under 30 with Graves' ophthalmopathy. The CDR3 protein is CASRTGFLGELFF. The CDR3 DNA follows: TGTGCCAGCAGGACAGGCTTCCTCGGGGAGCTGTTTTTT.